A selection of T cell receptor beta chains follows, all from one sample in a study of immune evolution from preneoplasia to lung adenocarcinoma. Assay: immunoSEQ multiplex PCR; the TCRdb copy retains only in-frame clones and omits some. Of 7,500 to 10,000 clones listed, roughly three quarters are singletons. Sequencing was performed on FFPE lung adenocarcinoma in situ tissue. These receptors were taken from a person of 80 years or more with lung adenocarcinoma. The CDR3 runs from the conserved cysteine through the conserved F or W. Fields, in order: D gene, V gene, clone size, CDR3 length, J gene, CDR3 protein, CDR3 DNA. D genes are given only for firm matches. Size is omitted from some rows. Given values are once, few, many or a class for expanded clones.

D: TRBD1; V: TRBV19; size: few; length: 22; J: TRBJ1-5; CDR3: CASSIKGPSGTGGFGSNQPQHF; DNA: TGTGCCAGTAGTATCAAGGGACCATCCGGGACAGGGGGGTTTGGGAGCAATCAGCCCCAGCATTTT
D: TRBD1; V: TRBV25-1; size: -; length: 13; J: TRBJ2-7; CDR3: CASSEWTGGEQYF; DNA: TGTGCCAGCAGTGAATGGACAGGGGGCGAGCAGTACTTC
D: TRBD1; V: TRBV7-9; size: -; length: 14; J: TRBJ2-7; CDR3: CASSSGDRDYEQYF; DNA: TGTGCCAGCAGCTCAGGAGACAGGGACTACGAGCAGTACTTC
D: -; V: TRBV19; size: once; length: 13; J: TRBJ1-1; CDR3: CASSVTVNTEAFF; DNA: TGTGCCAGTAGTGTCACAGTAAACACTGAAGCTTTCTTT
D: TRBD2; V: TRBV7-9; size: -; length: 17; J: TRBJ2-2; CDR3: CASSRTLAGTNTGELFF; DNA: TGTGCCAGCAGCCGAACGCTAGCGGGGACGAACACCGGGGAGCTGTTTTTT
D: -; V: TRBV2; size: -; length: 12; J: TRBJ1-3; CDR3: CASRVQGNTIYF; DNA: TGTGCCAGCAGGGTCCAGGGAAACACCATATATTTT
D: -; V: TRBV29-1; size: -; length: 12; J: TRBJ2-7; CDR3: CSATLGGYEQYF; DNA: TGCAGCGCCACCCTTGGGGGTTACGAGCAGTACTTC
D: -; V: TRBV28; size: -; length: 15; J: TRBJ1-5; CDR3: CASSLSGGSNQPQHF; DNA: TGTGCCAGCAGTTTATCGGGGGGGAGCAATCAGCCCCAGCATTTT
D: -; V: TRBV6-1; size: -; length: 15; J: TRBJ1-1; CDR3: CASSEGPHMNTEAFF; DNA: TGTGCCAGCAGTGAAGGGCCGCACATGAACACTGAAGCTTTCTTT
D: -; V: TRBV5-4; size: -; length: 13; J: TRBJ1-2; CDR3: CASSFTENYGYTF; DNA: TGTGCCAGCAGCTTCACAGAGAACTATGGCTACACCTTC
D: TRBD1; V: TRBV25-1; size: -; length: 13; J: TRBJ1-4; CDR3: CASSGDRAEKLFF; DNA: TGTGCCAGCAGTGGCGACAGGGCGGAAAAACTGTTTTTT
D: TRBD1; V: TRBV7-2; size: -; length: 15; J: TRBJ1-2; CDR3: CASSRQGGGNYGYTF; DNA: TGTGCCAGCAGCAGACAGGGGGGGGGTAACTATGGCTACACCTTC
D: TRBD1; V: TRBV7-8; size: -; length: 15; J: TRBJ2-4; CDR3: CASSLVGRDRNIQYF; DNA: TGTGCCAGCAGCCTGGTGGGACGGGACAGAAACATTCAGTACTTC
D: TRBD2; V: TRBV27; size: -; length: 14; J: TRBJ2-5; CDR3: CASSRNWGGETQYF; DNA: TGTGCCAGCAGCCGAAACTGGGGAGGGGAGACCCAGTACTTC
D: TRBD2; V: TRBV2; size: -; length: 14; J: TRBJ2-7; CDR3: CASSEVAGMNEQYF; DNA: TGTGCCAGCAGTGAAGTAGCGGGGATGAACGAGCAGTACTTC
D: -; V: TRBV21-1; size: -; length: 14; J: TRBJ2-3; CDR3: CASTRQGAKDTQYF; DNA: TGTGCCAGCACTAGACAGGGGGCTAAAGATACGCAGTATTTT
D: TRBD1; V: TRBV30; size: -; length: 13; J: TRBJ2-2; CDR3: CAWSVQGAGELFF; DNA: TGTGCCTGGAGTGTCCAGGGGGCCGGGGAGCTGTTTTTT
D: -; V: TRBV7-2; size: few; length: 16; J: TRBJ2-6; CDR3: CASSLLPSSGANVLTF; DNA: TGTGCCAGCAGCTTACTCCCAAGCTCTGGGGCCAACGTCCTGACTTTC
D: TRBD1; V: TRBV16; size: -; length: 14; J: TRBJ1-1; CDR3: CASTRIRGGTEAFF; DNA: TGTGCCAGCACCAGAATCAGGGGGGGCACTGAAGCTTTCTTT
D: -; V: TRBV7-9; size: -; length: 14; J: TRBJ2-4; CDR3: CASSLDSLRPEKYF; DNA: TGTGCCAGCAGCTTAGATAGTCTGAGGCCAGAGAAGTACTTC
D: -; V: TRBV7-2; size: -; length: 14; J: TRBJ2-3; CDR3: CASSPRQATDTQYF; DNA: TGTGCCAGCAGCCCGAGACAGGCAACAGATACGCAGTATTTT
D: TRBD2; V: TRBV13; size: -; length: 17; J: TRBJ2-2; CDR3: CASSSLLSGGAAGELFF; DNA: TGTGCCAGCAGCTCCCTCCTGAGCGGGGGGGCCGCCGGGGAGCTGTTTTTT
D: -; V: TRBV5-1; size: -; length: 14; J: TRBJ1-4; CDR3: CASREGGRGEKLFF; DNA: TGCGCCAGCAGGGAAGGAGGGCGTGGGGAAAAACTGTTTTTT
D: TRBD1; V: TRBV29-1; size: -; length: 11; J: TRBJ1-2; CDR3: CSVLTGWGRTF; DNA: TGCAGCGTCCTGACAGGGTGGGGCAGGACCTTC
D: TRBD1; V: TRBV2; size: -; length: 13; J: TRBJ1-2; CDR3: CASSEGQQDGYTF; DNA: TGTGCCAGCAGTGAGGGACAGCAGGACGGCTACACCTTC
D: -; V: TRBV4-2; size: -; length: 16; J: TRBJ2-5; CDR3: CASSQDLTGRQETQYF; DNA: TGTGCCAGCAGCCAAGATTTGACGGGGCGGCAAGAGACCCAGTACTTC
D: -; V: TRBV10-3; size: -; length: 13; J: TRBJ2-2; CDR3: CAISEGAPGELFF; DNA: TGTGCCATCAGTGAGGGAGCTCCCGGGGAGCTGTTTTTT
D: -; V: TRBV6-5; size: -; length: 13; J: TRBJ1-2; CDR3: CASSYLVGDGYTF; DNA: TGTGCCAGCAGTTACTTGGTCGGGGATGGCTACACCTTC
D: TRBD1; V: TRBV7-2; size: -; length: 15; J: TRBJ1-6; CDR3: CASSAQGAGNSPLHF; DNA: TGTGCCAGCAGCGCCCAGGGGGCAGGAAATTCACCCCTCCACTTT
D: TRBD1; V: TRBV4-3; size: -; length: 16; J: TRBJ2-2; CDR3: CASSPWTGENTGELFF; DNA: TGCGCCAGCAGCCCCTGGACAGGCGAGAACACCGGGGAGCTGTTTTTT
D: -; V: TRBV7-8; size: -; length: 12; J: TRBJ2-7; CDR3: CASSSWDYEQYF; DNA: TGTGCCAGCAGCTCCTGGGACTACGAGCAGTACTTC
D: -; V: TRBV6-5; size: -; length: 12; J: TRBJ1-2; CDR3: CASRGDNYGYTF; DNA: TGTGCCAGCAGAGGGGATAACTATGGCTACACCTTC
D: -; V: TRBV29-1; size: -; length: 12; J: TRBJ2-3; CDR3: CSVGRTEDTQYF; DNA: TGCAGCGTTGGCAGAACGGAGGATACGCAGTATTTT
D: TRBD1; V: TRBV7-2; size: -; length: 14; J: TRBJ2-5; CDR3: CASSLRGTGVTQYF; DNA: TGTGCCAGCAGCTTACGAGGGACAGGGGTGACCCAGTACTTC
D: -; V: TRBV6-5; size: -; length: 12; J: TRBJ1-2; CDR3: CASSYSGYGYTF; DNA: TGTGCCAGCAGTTACTCCGGGTACGGCTACACCTTC
D: -; V: TRBV4-3; size: -; length: 14; J: TRBJ1-1; CDR3: CASSQEFKNTEAFF; DNA: TGCGCCAGCAGCCAAGAATTCAAGAACACTGAAGCTTTCTTT
D: TRBD2; V: TRBV28; size: -; length: 17; J: TRBJ2-7; CDR3: CASSLGPAGGGGYEQYF; DNA: TGTGCCAGCAGTTTAGGGCCCGCTGGCGGGGGGGGATACGAGCAGTACTTC
D: TRBD1; V: TRBV5-5; size: -; length: 16; J: TRBJ1-1; CDR3: CASSLAGQGVSTEAFF; DNA: TGTGCCAGCAGCCTCGCCGGACAGGGGGTGAGCACTGAAGCTTTCTTT
D: -; V: TRBV12-1; size: -; length: 16; J: TRBJ2-7; CDR3: CASSFANRMGNYEQYF; DNA: TGTGCCAGCAGCTTTGCCAACAGGATGGGCAACTACGAGCAGTACTTC
D: -; V: TRBV5-1; size: -; length: 18; J: TRBJ2-7; CDR3: CASSLGTGRPTGFYEQYF; DNA: TGCGCCAGCAGCTTGGGCACAGGGAGGCCAACCGGGTTCTACGAGCAGTACTTC
D: -; V: TRBV11-3; size: -; length: 15; J: TRBJ1-1; CDR3: CASSQVRVLNTEAFF; DNA: TGTGCCAGCAGCCAAGTCCGCGTATTGAACACTGAAGCTTTCTTT
D: -; V: TRBV9; size: -; length: 13; J: TRBJ2-5; CDR3: CASSRAVQETQYF; DNA: TGTGCCAGCAGCAGGGCAGTTCAAGAGACCCAGTACTTC
D: TRBD1; V: TRBV4-1; size: -; length: 15; J: TRBJ1-4; CDR3: CASRVGQGAGGKLFF; DNA: TGCGCCAGCAGGGTCGGACAGGGGGCGGGAGGGAAACTGTTTTTT
D: -; V: TRBV6-5; size: -; length: 13; J: TRBJ2-7; CDR3: CASRSNRAYEQYF; DNA: TGTGCCAGCAGGTCCAACAGGGCCTACGAGCAGTACTTC
D: -; V: TRBV4-1; size: few; length: 13; J: TRBJ2-7; CDR3: CASSLSGDYEQYF; DNA: TGCGCCAGCAGCCTGTCAGGGGACTACGAGCAGTACTTC
D: TRBD2; V: TRBV7-3; size: -; length: 16; J: TRBJ2-7; CDR3: CASSLRGGGRTYEQYF; DNA: TGTGCCAGCAGCTTAAGAGGCGGGGGGAGAACGTACGAGCAGTACTTC
D: -; V: TRBV19; size: -; length: 16; J: TRBJ2-2; CDR3: CASSTQRALRTGELFF; DNA: TGTGCCAGTAGTACGCAAAGGGCCCTAAGGACCGGGGAGCTGTTTTTT
D: -; V: TRBV19; size: -; length: 12; J: TRBJ1-2; CDR3: CASSIQDYGYTF; DNA: TGTGCCAGTAGTATCCAGGACTATGGCTACACCTTC
D: -; V: TRBV7-8; size: -; length: 13; J: TRBJ1-1; CDR3: CASSRTENTEAFF; DNA: TGTGCCAGCAGCCGGACAGAGAACACTGAAGCTTTCTTT